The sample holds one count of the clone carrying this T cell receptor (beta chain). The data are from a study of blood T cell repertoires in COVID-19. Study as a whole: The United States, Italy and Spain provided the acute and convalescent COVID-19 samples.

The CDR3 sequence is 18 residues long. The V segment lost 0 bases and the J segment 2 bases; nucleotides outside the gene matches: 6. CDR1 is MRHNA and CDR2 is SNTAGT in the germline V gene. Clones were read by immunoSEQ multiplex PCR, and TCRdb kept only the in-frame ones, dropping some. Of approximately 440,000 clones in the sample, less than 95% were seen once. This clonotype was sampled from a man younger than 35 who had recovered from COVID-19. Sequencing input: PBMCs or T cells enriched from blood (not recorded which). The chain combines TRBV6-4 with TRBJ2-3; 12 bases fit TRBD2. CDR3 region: CASSDSTSGGPHTDTQYF. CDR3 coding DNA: TGTGCCAGCAGTGACTCGACTAGCGGGGGACCTCACACAGATACGCAGTATTTT.